This T cell receptor beta chain was recorded in a study of technical replicates of blood from several donors (dated by TCRdb to 2015 to 2018). Notes on this clone: It has no known antigen specificity. There are no base qualities to consult, and no much larger clone falls within one base.

Library generation was performed with the immunoSEQ multiplex PCR assay. As stored in TCRdb, this immuneACCESS dataset retains in-frame rearrangements with V and J assigned. A fraction of the clones does not appear; measured against another copy, unresolved V genes explain less than half of the discrepancy, and the remainder lacks a known reason. The sample data list 55,000 to 75,000 clones, and roughly 86% of these were observed just once. The top ten hold around 4.9% of the sample. The CDR3 runs 13 residues from the cysteine to the phenylalanine. Only the CDR3 DNA is retained, 39 bases long and in frame from the first base. Trimmed from V: 7 bases; trimmed from J: 5 bases; junction bases lacking a gene match: 6. The germline V gene (reference sequence) gives CDR1 as MNHNY and CDR2 as SVGAGI.

The V gene is TRBV6-6 and the J gene is TRBJ2-3; TRBD1 agrees with 7 junctional bases. Sequencing was done on a sample of PBMCs. This clonotype originated in a human donor in good health. Some clones in this sample may be carry-over from other donors' samples. The CDR3 region reads CASKGQRGDTQYF. The base sequence is TGTGCCAGCAAGGGACAGCGAGGAGATACGCAGTATTTT.